This paragraph reports one T cell receptor beta chain. Its matching antigen is unknown. This record belongs to a study of T cell responses to AZD1222 COVID-19 vaccine. Study conclusions and caveats: Donors were chiefly white British, with a greater number of females, and clonal diversity was perhaps underestimated.

Second doses were pooled across both intervals (about 4 or about 12 weeks). The V gene end was trimmed by 5 bases and the J gene end by 6 bases; junction bases not matched to a gene: 17. The germline V gene has CDR1 SGHTA and CDR2 FQGTGA. This CDR3 has 17 amino acids. This table comes from immunoSEQ multiplex PCR, and its TCRdb copy is limited to in-frame clones, with some not included. The sample carries approximately 140,000 clones, roughly 92% recorded once. The clonotype originates from an adult who received the AZD1222 COVID-19 vaccine. Here the sequenced sample was peripheral blood, taken 28 days after the second AZD1222 dose. The chain has TRBV7-3 and TRBJ2-3; 7 positions match TRBD1. For the CDR3, the DNA is TGTGCCAGCAGCAGAACAGGAAACGGTCTAGGGGGCGATACGCAGTATTTT. Translating it yields CASSRTGNGLGGDTQYF.